These 5 T cell receptor beta chains were sequenced from one sample in a study of cytomegalovirus exposure and HLA in healthy donors. Some clones are missing from TCRdb's copy, which holds only in-frame ones; the method was immunoSEQ multiplex PCR. There are some 170,000 clones in the sample; approximately 86% occur only once, and about 7.2% lies in the top ten. Sample: PBMCs. These receptors came from a man aged 30 to 39 in good health and CMV-seropositive.

The chain uses TRBV6-6 and TRBJ2-7; either TRBD1 or TRBD2 may fit D (5 bases each). The germline V gene has CDR1 MNHNY and CDR2 SVGAGI (reference sequence). The ends were cut back, 6 bases at V and 0 bases at J, with 9 bases in the middle. The CDR3 has 13 residues. The CDR3 DNA reads TGTGCCAGCAGCCTGGGGGTCTCCTACGAGCAGTACTTC. Translation gives CASSLGVSYEQYF.

The V gene is TRBV7-2, the J gene TRBJ2-6; a weak D match, TRBD2 (7 bases). V dropped 2 bases and J dropped 0 bases, with 11 bases sitting between them. The CDR3 has 17 amino acids. CDR1 and CDR2 from the germline V gene are SGHTA and FQGNSA. CDR3 DNA sequence: TGTGCCAGCAGCTTATTCGGGGGGCCCTCTGGGGCCAACGTCCTGACTTTC. Protein sequence: CASSLFGGPSGANVLTF.

This CDR3 is CASSLGTGRGYNEQFF. CDR3 sequence (DNA): TGCGCCAGCAGCTTGGGTACGGGACGCGGCTACAATGAGCAGTTCTTC. The chain recombines TRBV5-1 with TRBJ2-1; D tentatively fits TRBD1 or TRBD2 (5 bases each). CDR3 length: 16 amino acids. Germline V CDR1 and CDR2: SGHRS, YFSETQ. The germline V and J ends were trimmed by 0 bases and 3 bases, with 13 bases remaining between them.

The chain carries TRBV12-5 and TRBJ2-7; 7 bases match TRBD1. Germline V CDR1 and CDR2: LGHNT, FRNRAP. V was pared by 3 bases and J by 6 bases, with 8 bases of the junction left unmatched. The CDR3 has 14 amino acids. CDR3 region: CASGFLLQGLEQYF. The CDR3, as DNA: TGTGCTAGTGGTTTCCTGCTACAGGGGCTCGAGCAGTACTTC.

Turning to this clone: One junction end disagrees with the germline gene, perhaps due to a read error. The gene calls are TRBV14 and TRBJ1-2, with a tentative D call TRBD1 (6 bases). Germline values: CDR1 SGHDN, CDR2 FVKESK. The CDR3 loop spans 15 amino acids. This chain's CDR3 is CASSPYGGQFFSDYF. Here the CDR3 DNA reads TGTGCCAGCAGCCCCTATGGTGGACAGTTTTTTTCCGATTACTTC.